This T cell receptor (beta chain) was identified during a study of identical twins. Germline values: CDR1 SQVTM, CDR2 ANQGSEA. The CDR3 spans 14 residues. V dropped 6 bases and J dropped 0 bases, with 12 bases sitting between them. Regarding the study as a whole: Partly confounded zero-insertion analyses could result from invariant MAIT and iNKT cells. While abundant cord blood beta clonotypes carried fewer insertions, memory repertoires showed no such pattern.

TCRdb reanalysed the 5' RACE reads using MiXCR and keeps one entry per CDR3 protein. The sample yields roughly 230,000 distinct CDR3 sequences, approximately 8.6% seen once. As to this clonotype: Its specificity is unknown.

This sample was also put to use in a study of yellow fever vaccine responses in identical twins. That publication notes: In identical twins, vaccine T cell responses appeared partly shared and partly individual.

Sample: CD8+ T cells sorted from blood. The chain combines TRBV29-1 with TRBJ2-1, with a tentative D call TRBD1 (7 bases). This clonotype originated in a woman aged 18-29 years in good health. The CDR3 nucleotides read TGCAGCGTGCTCAGGGGGGACTCCTACAATGAGCAGTTCTTC. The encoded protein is CSVLRGDSYNEQFF.